What follows is one TCR beta chain and its context. What it recognizes is unknown. The sample comes from a study of vaccination and CD4 T cells after COVID-19. Turning to the study itself: Overlapping spike peptides served as the stimulus for the cells. These peptides came from SARS-CoV-2 and from the common cold coronaviruses HCoV-NL63, HCoV-OC43 and HCoV-229E.

Treatment: roughly 10-day PBMC culture with coronavirus spike peptide pools or control peptides (ViraFEST assay). Germline-derived CDR1 and CDR2 are GTSNPN and SVGIG (reference sequence). Trimming pared 3 bases from V and 9 bases from J, leaving 15 bases between. The CDR3 covers 13 residues. The Oncomine TCR Beta short-read assay was what sequenced the DNA obtained from cultured CD4+ T cells. TCRdb reprocessed the PCR reads with MiXCR, giving one entry per CDR3 protein. The table has 11,000 to 15,000 distinct CDR3 sequences, 73% seen once. Sequencing was carried out using CD4+ T cells from blood, cultured in vitro. The V call is TRBV30, the J call TRBJ1-5, with D possibly TRBD1 on 5 matching bases. The sequence derives from a human donor who had recovered from COVID-19. The CDR3 DNA reads as TGTGCCTGGAGCGGGACCCAATTTTGGCCCCAGCATTTT. Translated, it gives CAWSGTQFWPQHF.